This T cell receptor beta chain comes out of a study of beta chain features in type 1 diabetes. Study conclusions and caveats: VDJ junctions sequenced from type 1 diabetes patients showed fewer insertions and more deletions. Type 1 diabetes patients had moderately but significantly shorter TCRB CDR3s in all four CD4+ subsets.

Investigators reverse transcribed all isolated RNA, so they sequenced expressed TCRB transcripts. TCRdb's copy holds only in-frame clones and misses some; the assay was immunoSEQ multiplex PCR. The sample shows 200,000 to 250,000 clones, 9.6% of them seen only once. A few counts support this clone. Its cognate antigen is unknown. Per the germline V gene, CDR1 is LGHNA and CDR2 is YSLEER. This CDR3 has 16 residues. The V segment lost 11 bases and the J segment 2 bases; nucleotides outside the gene matches: 11. This sequence joins TRBV4-3 and TRBJ2-6; 8 bases agree with TRBD1. This TCR was sampled from a woman younger than 35 in good health. Sample: naive CD4+ T cells from blood. The CDR3 DNA is TGCGCCGCCGGAGCCCAGGGGGCTGCTGGGGCCAACGTCCTGACTTTC. This encodes CAAGAQGAAGANVLTF.